This T cell receptor (beta chain) emerged from a study of blood T cell repertoires in COVID-19 (dated by TCRdb to the early 2020s). In the study overall: Collaborator samples came from the United States, Italy and Spain and covered acute and convalescent phases of COVID-19. The prospective study material was composed of cDNA or gDNA derived from T cells, B-cell-depleted T cells, or PBMCs. Subjects who had been exposed to COVID-19, were actively infected with it, or had recovered from it provided the deeply sampled blood TCRbeta repertoires that made up the dataset. A freely available public database, intended as a resource for researchers studying the immune response to SARS-CoV-2, is where the repertoires were released. Samples were obtained from the ongoing ImmuneRACE study (first 160 participants) and from some 1,300 subjects provided by 6 global collaborators. A de-identified subject ID, COVID-19 status, age in years and sex were almost always included in the sample metadata. Where available, HLA class I and class II types were taken from metadata supplied by the sample provider and were not determined by assay-based typing.

Whole blood was collected in K2EDTA tubes by collaborating institutions according to the institutions' own protocols. For TCRbeta analysis, collaborator samples were shipped as frozen whole blood, as isolated PBMCs, or as DNA extracted from either sample type. On this clone: This clone's antigen is unknown. Nothing much larger sits one base from this clone, and base qualities are not available.

The immunoSEQ Assay, a bias-controlled multiplex PCR, was used to amplify TCRbeta CDR3 regions from genomic DNA. The paper's processing steps were these. Nucleated cell counts per sample were estimated from amplification of reference gene primers within the assay. Sequence reads were collapsed and filtered to measure the absolute abundance of every unique TCRbeta CDR3 rearrangement. For each sample, productive Simpson clonality was calculated as the square root of Simpson's diversity index over productive rearrangements. TCRdb provides this immuneACCESS table in a form limited to in-frame rearrangements. Some clones are lacking; in checked studies, under half of them reflect an unresolved V gene, and why the rest are absent is not known. The DNA was the basis for D and trimming; V, J and clone size are from that table. Present in this sample are more than 70,000 clones, 75% to 90% of which were seen just once. The top ten constitute roughly a sixth of the sample.

The CDR3 spans 19 residues, from the cysteine through the phenylalanine. Left in the record is the CDR3 DNA by itself, 57 bases read in frame from the first base. Sequences MDHEN (CDR1) and SYDVKM (CDR2) are obtained from the germline V gene. V has 3 bases trimmed and J has 1 base trimmed; junction bases matching no gene number 10. What the work shows at the level of the full study, not this receptor alone: How much clinical and demographic metadata was included differed by source and by participant, and the metadata was provided uncurated.

The clonotype comes from a woman older than 75 with acute or convalescent COVID-19. This sequence uses TRBV28 and TRBJ2-2, and 11 junction bases match TRBD2. The sample was peripheral blood. The sequenced DNA is TGTGCCAGCAGTTTCCCAGGAGCTAGCGGGGGGCTGAACACCGGGGAGCTGTTTTTT. Its translation reads: CASSFPGASGGLNTGELFF.